A selection of T cell receptor beta chains follows, all from one sample in a study of T cell repertoires in cytomegalovirus infection. TCRdb called the reads again in MiXCR, with one record for every CDR3 protein. The sample has some 450,000 distinct CDR3 sequences; approximately 32% are singletons. Input material: PBMCs. The receptor source for this set is a human donor in good health (CMV status not recorded). Some clones in this sample may be carry-over from other donors' samples. CDR3s include the opening cysteine and the closing phenylalanine or tryptophan. The D gene is left open where the match is weak. Clone sizes are given selectively: once, few, many, or a class where the clone is expanded.

>TRBV7-2|many|TRBJ2-1|NA
CASSPWYNEQFF
TGTGCCAGCAGCCCATGGTACAATGAGCAGTTCTTC
>TRBV5-3|few|TRBJ1-4|NA
CASSRETTVEKLFF
TGTGCCAGCAGCCGAGAGACTACCGTGGAAAAACTGTTTTTT
>TRBV6-1|few|TRBJ2-7|NA
CASSELALDIWSYEQYF
TGTGCCAGCAGTGAATTGGCGTTGGACATCTGGTCCTACGAGCAGTACTTC
>TRBV18|NA|TRBJ2-7|NA
CASSPNPRYEQYF
TGTGCCAGCTCACCAAACCCGCGGTACGAGCAGTACTTC
>TRBV4-1|NA|TRBJ2-3|TRBD2
CASSQGRVAGGPWPDTQYF
TGCGCCAGCAGCCAGGGGCGGGTAGCGGGGGGGCCTTGGCCAGATACGCAGTATTTT
>TRBV7-2|many|TRBJ1-3|NA
CASSLGFLNSGNTIYF
TGTGCCAGCAGCTTAGGGTTTCTTAACTCTGGAAACACCATATATTTT
>TRBV20-1|few|TRBJ2-7|NA
CSAKGLPYEQYF
TGCAGTGCTAAAGGGCTCCCCTACGAGCAGTACTTC
>TRBV7-9|NA|TRBJ2-1|NA
CASSLLAGQYEQFF
TGTGCCAGCAGCTTACTAGCAGGGCAATATGAGCAGTTCTTC
>TRBV7-8|NA|TRBJ1-2|NA
CASSGQRKEGYTF
TGTGCCAGCAGCGGGCAAAGAAAGGAGGGCTACACCTTC
>TRBV5-4|few|TRBJ2-5|TRBD2
CASSHPLGSGAVTQYF
TGTGCCAGCAGCCACCCCTTAGGTAGCGGGGCGGTGACCCAGTACTTC
>TRBV7-2|NA|TRBJ1-4|TRBD1
CASSPTDRAVEKLFF
TGTGCCAGCAGCCCTACTGACAGGGCGGTCGAAAAACTGTTTTTT
>TRBV4-2|few|TRBJ2-1|TRBD2
CASSRGTGTSNNEQFF
TGTGCCAGCAGCCGAGGAACCGGGACTAGCAACAATGAGCAGTTCTTC
>TRBV6-2/TRBV6-3|few|TRBJ2-5|NA
CASSPPWAGETQYF
TGTGCCAGCAGCCCACCGTGGGCCGGAGAGACCCAGTACTTC
>TRBV29-1|NA|TRBJ2-5|TRBD2
CSVRRLAGVVEETQYF
TGCAGCGTTCGGCGACTAGCGGGGGTAGTCGAAGAGACCCAGTACTTC
>TRBV27|NA|TRBJ1-5|TRBD1
CASSSARQGVKNQPQHF
TGTGCCAGCAGTTCCGCCCGACAGGGAGTTAAGAATCAGCCCCAGCATTTT
>TRBV7-9|many|TRBJ1-2|TRBD1
CASSTPTGQGGYGYTF
TGTGCCAGCAGCACACCAACCGGACAGGGGGGCTATGGCTACACCTTC
>TRBV7-9|few|TRBJ2-5|TRBD1
CASSPRGTGQETQYF
TGTGCCAGCAGTCCGCGTGGGACAGGCCAAGAGACCCAGTACTTC
>TRBV6-8|NA|TRBJ2-1|TRBD1
CASRLEQGANEQFF
TGTGCCAGCAGGCTAGAACAGGGGGCCAATGAGCAGTTCTTC
>TRBV5-1|few|TRBJ2-6|NA
CASRGGHSGANVLTF
TGCGCCAGCAGGGGCGGACACTCTGGGGCCAACGTCCTGACTTTC
>TRBV12-3/TRBV12-4|few|TRBJ2-1|NA
CASSLFRTTNNEQFF
TGTGCCAGCAGTTTATTCCGGACAACAAACAATGAGCAGTTCTTC
>TRBV12-3/TRBV12-4|few|TRBJ1-5|TRBD1
CASRLRDRGSYSNQPQHF
TGTGCCAGCAGACTTCGGGACAGGGGTTCGTATAGCAATCAGCCCCAGCATTTT
>TRBV6-5|few|TRBJ2-6|NA
CASSYSRTVSGANVLTF
TGTGCCAGCAGTTACTCGAGGACAGTCTCTGGGGCCAACGTCCTGACTTTC
>TRBV24-1|NA|TRBJ2-1|TRBD2
CATSDLGLAGQYNEQFF
TGTGCCACCAGTGATTTGGGACTAGCGGGGCAGTACAATGAGCAGTTCTTC
>TRBV4-1|once|TRBJ2-7|NA
CASSQEERGRYEQYF
TGCGCCAGCAGCCAAGAAGAACGGGGCCGCTACGAGCAGTACTTC
>TRBV4-3|NA|TRBJ1-4|NA
CASSLTAEGEKLFF
TGCGCCAGCAGCCTCACCGCGGAGGGGGAAAAACTGTTTTTT
>TRBV6-2/TRBV6-3|NA|TRBJ2-7|TRBD2
CASRMTSATLYEQYF
TGTGCCAGCAGGATGACTAGCGCGACCCTATACGAGCAGTACTTC
>TRBV2|NA|TRBJ2-7|NA
CARKLGTDPYEQYF
TGTGCCCGCAAGCTCGGGACTGACCCCTACGAGCAGTACTTC
>TRBV19|few|TRBJ1-1|NA
CASSLVGGEVEAFF
TGTGCCAGTAGTCTCGTAGGCGGAGAAGTTGAAGCTTTCTTT
>TRBV6-5|many|TRBJ1-6|NA
CASSYGFLGDSPLHF
TGTGCCAGCAGTTACGGGTTCTTGGGCGATTCACCCCTCCACTTT